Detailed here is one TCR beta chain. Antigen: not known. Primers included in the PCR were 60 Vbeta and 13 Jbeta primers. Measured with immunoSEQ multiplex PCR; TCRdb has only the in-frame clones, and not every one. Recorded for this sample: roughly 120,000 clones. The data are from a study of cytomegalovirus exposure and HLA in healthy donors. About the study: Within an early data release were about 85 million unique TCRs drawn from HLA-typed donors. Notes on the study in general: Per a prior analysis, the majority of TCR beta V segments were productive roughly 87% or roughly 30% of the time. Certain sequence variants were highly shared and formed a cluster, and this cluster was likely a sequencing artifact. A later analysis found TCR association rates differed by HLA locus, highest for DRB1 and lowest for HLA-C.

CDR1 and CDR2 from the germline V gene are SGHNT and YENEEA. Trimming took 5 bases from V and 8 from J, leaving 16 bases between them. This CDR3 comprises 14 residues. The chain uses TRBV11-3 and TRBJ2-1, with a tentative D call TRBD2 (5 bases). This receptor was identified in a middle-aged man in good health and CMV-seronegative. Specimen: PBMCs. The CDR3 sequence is CASSRSRRRDEQFF. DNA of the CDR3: TGTGCCAGCAGCCGTAGCAGGAGGCGCGATGAGCAGTTCTTC. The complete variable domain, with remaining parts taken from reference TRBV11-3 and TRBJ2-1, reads EAGVVQSPRYKIIEKKQPVAFWCNPISGHNTLYWYLQNLGQGPELLIRYENEEAVDDSQLPKDRFSAERLKGVDSTLKIQPAELGDSAVYLCASSRSRRRDEQFFGPGTRLTVL.